This record looks at one T cell receptor (beta chain) sequence and its context. What it recognizes is unknown. The V end was cut by 2 bases, the J end by 3 bases, with 17 bases between. Germline assignment: CDR1 SGHTA and CDR2 FQGNSA. The CDR3 totals 16 residues. The record originates from a study of T cells in localized non-small cell lung cancer. Overall study results and limits: Those with higher blood T cell density had longer overall survival. Within adjacent lung there appeared a median 57 of the top 100 tumor clones. Uninvolved adjacent lung had more T cell clonality than any other tissue, topping tumor. Sequencing, confined to only one tumor region, leaves heterogeneity possible.

Sequencing used immunoSEQ multiplex PCR; TCRdb keeps in-frame clones, though not all of them. The sample consists of under 35,000 clones, approximately 90% of them appearing once. The chain uses TRBV7-2 and TRBJ2-7; D not certain. The origin of this receptor is a female donor aged 60 or older with stage II lung adenocarcinoma. Sequences were derived from peripheral blood mononuclear cells, sampled before any cancer treatment. CDR3 amino acids: CASSLSINTLGYEQYF. CDR3 DNA sequence: TGTGCCAGCAGCTTAAGTATCAATACCCTAGGCTACGAGCAGTACTTC.